The 29 T cell receptor beta chains given below trace back to one sample, sequenced in a study of blood T cells in healthy people across ages. Primers used in a second PCR of about 7 to 12 cycles were a sample-barcoded 5' primer and a J-beta primer mix. MiXCR, run by TCRdb on the 5' RACE reads, gives a single entry per CDR3 protein. Of 1.5 million or so distinct CDR3 sequences in the sample, under 55% were seen once. The specimen sequenced was blood. These TCRs come from a woman aged 18-35 years in good health.

The chain carries TRBV20-1 and TRBJ2-5; either TRBD1 or TRBD2 may fit D (5 bases each). The J call may be mistaken, given a closer DNA end match to TRBJ2-7. Germline V gene data show CDR1 as DFQATT and CDR2 as SNEGSKA (reference sequence). The CDR3 sequence is 13 residues long. The CDR3 spells CSTTEGHSYEQYF. In nucleotides, the CDR3 is TGCAGTACTACCGAGGGGCACTCCTACGAGCAGTACTTC.

The chain carries TRBV6-2 or TRBV6-3 and TRBJ1-5; D is ambiguous. V was clipped by 5 bases and J by 7 bases, with 9 bases between them. The CDR3 runs 12 residues. CDR1 MNHEY and CDR2 SVGEGT come from the germline V gene. The chain's CDR3 is CASSPLVQPQHF. In nucleotides, the CDR3 is TGTGCCAGCAGTCCTTTGGTCCAGCCCCAGCATTTT.

The rearrangement links TRBV2 to TRBJ1-1; the D gene is possibly TRBD1 (5 bases). The CDR3 consists of 15 residues. Germline CDR1 reads SNHLY; CDR2 reads FYNNEI. The V gene lost 0 bases and the J gene lost 9 bases, with 17 bases spanning the gap. The CDR3 region has the DNA TGTGCCAGCAGTGAAGCCCAGGGAAGGGGACTGAAAGCTTTCTTT. Its translation is CASSEAQGRGLKAFF.

The J gene is TRBJ2-3, the V gene TRBV2; D not certain. Deletions cut 2 bases from V and 6 bases from J, with 9 bases between. From germline, CDR1 is SNHLY and CDR2 FYNNEI. The CDR3 sequence is 13 residues long. The CDR3 DNA reads as TGTGCCAGCAGTGAATCAATCCGGGATACGCAGTATTTT. Its translation: CASSESIRDTQYF.

The chain links TRBV20-1 to TRBJ1-4; no clear D. Trimming cost V 6 bases and J 4 bases, with 15 bases left between them. Germline CDR1 DFQATT, CDR2 SNEGSKA (reference sequence). This CDR3 has 14 amino acids. The CDR3 here is CSAARPRGNEKLFF. As DNA, the CDR3 is TGCAGTGCAGCACGACCCCGTGGTAATGAAAAACTGTTTTTT.

This clonotype was seen ten or more times. This chain uses TRBV29-1 with TRBJ2-3; 9 bases align to TRBD1. Trimming cost V 6 bases and J 8 bases; bases outside gene matches: 6. The CDR3 runs to 12 residues. The germline gives CDR1 SQVTM, CDR2 ANQGSEA. The CDR3 sequence is CSVGTGKRTQYF. As DNA, the CDR3 is TGCAGCGTAGGGACAGGGAAGCGTACGCAGTATTTT.

With respect to this clonotype: One junction end disagrees with the germline gene, perhaps due to a read error. In DNA form, the CDR3 reads TGTGCCAGCAGGACAGGGGGGCCCCCCTACAATGAGCGGTTCTTC. Translated, it gives CASRTGGPPYNERFF. The V gene is TRBV28, the J gene TRBJ2-1, with 9 nucleotides matching TRBD1. Germline loops: CDR1 MDHEN, CDR2 SYDVKM. This CDR3 has 15 amino acids.

The chain recombines TRBV6-2 or TRBV6-3 with TRBJ2-7, with unresolved D. The germline gives CDR1 MNHEY, CDR2 SVGEGT. V was trimmed by 2 bases and J by 3 bases, leaving 5 bases between them. The CDR3 sequence is 12 residues long. The CDR3 is CASSYVYYEQYF. CDR3 in DNA: TGTGCCAGCAGTTACGTCTACTACGAGCAGTACTTC.

CDR3 sequence reads: CSARASGRGEQFF. The CDR3, as DNA: TGCAGTGCTAGAGCTAGCGGGAGAGGGGAGCAGTTCTTC. This sequence joins TRBV20-1 and TRBJ2-1; 10 nucleotides align to TRBD2. The CDR3 is made up of 13 amino acids. Losses at the gene ends were 1 base for V and 10 bases for J; bases not matched to a gene: 4. Germline CDR1 and CDR2: DFQATT and SNEGSKA (reference sequence).

This clonotype was counted between two and nine times. This chain links TRBV29-1 with TRBJ2-2, with D tentatively TRBD2 (5 bases). Germline lookup yields CDR1 SQVTM and CDR2 ANQGSEA. The CDR3 is 13 amino acids. Trimming took off 5 bases at V and 1 base at J, with 8 bases between the two ends. CDR3 nucleotides: TGCAGCGTTACCGGGGAGAACACCGGGGAGCTGTTTTTT. Translation gives CSVTGENTGELFF.

This chain connects TRBV20-1 to TRBJ1-2; D may be TRBD1 (6 bases). V lost 6 bases and J 4 bases, leaving 15 bases between the germline ends. CDR3 length: 13 residues. Germline V gene lookup returns CDR1 DFQATT and CDR2 SNEGSKA (reference sequence). The CDR3 DNA reads TGCAGTGCAAAGACAGGCTCGGCCTATGGCTACACCTTC. It is translated as CSAKTGSAYGYTF.

Ten or more counts support this clonotype. V usage is TRBV20-1 and J usage is TRBJ2-1; 7 nucleotides line up with TRBD2. This CDR3 spans 12 amino acids. Germline V gene sequence: CDR1 DFQATT, CDR2 SNEGSKA (reference sequence). V lost 8 bases, J lost 6 bases, and 7 bases stayed unmatched. The CDR3 reads CSRTRRGNEQFF. CDR3 DNA: TGCAGTAGGACTAGACGAGGCAATGAGCAGTTCTTC.

This chain joins TRBV3-1 and TRBJ1-2; D not certain. The germline V and J ends were trimmed by 2 bases and 5 bases, with 12 bases remaining between them. The length of the CDR3 is 14 residues. Germline CDR1 reads LGHDT; CDR2 reads YNNKEL (reference sequence). The CDR3 reads CASSQTQLSYGYTF. The CDR3, as DNA: TGTGCCAGCAGCCAAACTCAGCTCTCATATGGCTACACCTTC.

The V gene is TRBV4-2, the J gene TRBJ2-1, with D possibly matching TRBD2 (6 bases). Trimming removed 3 bases from V and 6 bases from J, with 15 bases in between. Germline assignment: CDR1 LGHNA and CDR2 YNFKEQ. CDR3 length: 15 residues. This CDR3 reads CASSHAGTLGNEQFF. CDR3 bases: TGTGCCAGCAGCCACGCCGGGACTTTGGGCAATGAGCAGTTCTTC.

This clonotype has just a few counts. The rearrangement links TRBV7-2 to TRBJ2-3; 9 nucleotides align to TRBD1. The CDR3 has 16 residues. The V and J ends lost 4 bases and 2 bases, in that order; junction bases with no gene match: 7. Germline lookup yields CDR1 SGHTA and CDR2 FQGNSA. The CDR3 loop reads CASSSYRGRITDTQYF. The CDR3 coding sequence is TGTGCCAGCAGCTCTTACAGGGGGCGAATCACAGATACGCAGTATTTT.

The rearrangement uses TRBV7-2 and TRBJ2-4; 11 positions agree with TRBD2. The J call may be incorrect, as the DNA end agrees better with TRBJ2-7. This CDR3 is built from 16 residues. The germline V gene encodes CDR1 SGHTA and CDR2 FQGNSA. The CDR3 bases are TGTGCCAGCAGCTTAGGTAGCGGGGGGGACCCCTACGAGCAGTACTTC. Its translation is CASSLGSGGDPYEQYF.

The chain recombines TRBV2 with TRBJ1-2; TRBD1 might be the D (6 bases). Germline values: CDR1 SNHLY, CDR2 FYNNEI. This CDR3 is built from 13 residues. The V gene lost 7 bases and the J gene lost 0 bases, with 9 bases spanning the gap. The CDR3 bases are TGTGCCAGCATACGGGACACTAACTATGGCTACACCTTC. Its translation is CASIRDTNYGYTF.

The chain carries TRBV20-1 and TRBJ2-1, with 15 bases identical to TRBD2. V lost 0 bases to trimming and J lost 12 bases; unmatched junction nucleotides: 6. Germline CDR1 reads DFQATT; CDR2 reads SNEGSKA (reference sequence). The CDR3 runs 15 residues. CDR3 loop: CSARDKGTSGGRQFF. In DNA form, the CDR3 reads TGCAGTGCTAGAGATAAGGGGACTAGCGGGGGGAGGCAGTTCTTC.

This clonotype has just a few counts. The rearrangement links TRBV27 to TRBJ2-7, with D unclear. V was pared by 7 bases and J by 3 bases, with 19 bases between. Per germline, CDR1 MNHEY and CDR2 SMNVEV (reference sequence). The CDR3 has 15 residues. CDR3 nucleotides: TGTGCCAGCACCAAACGGGCAGGACGTTTCTACGAGCAGTACTTC. Translating gives CASTKRAGRFYEQYF.

This chain joins TRBV25-1 and TRBJ1-6, with TRBD1 identical over 8 bases. The trim removed 4 bases at V and 8 bases at J, leaving 10 bases unmatched. Germline V gene sequence: CDR1 MGHDK, CDR2 SYGVNS. The CDR3 is made up of 16 amino acids. CDR3 DNA sequence: TGTGCCAGCAGTGTAACACCGGGACAGGCGGATTCACCCCTCCACTTT. This translates into CASSVTPGQADSPLHF.

The V and J genes are TRBV20-1 and TRBJ2-1, with 9 bases lining up with TRBD1. V dropped 6 bases and J dropped 5; count of bases not matched to a gene: 8. Germline CDR1 DFQATT, CDR2 SNEGSKA (reference sequence). This CDR3 has 14 residues. CDR3 nucleotide sequence: TGCAGTGCCCCTAGAAGGACAGGGGACAATGAGCAGTTCTTC. Amino acids: CSAPRRTGDNEQFF.

The table lists this clonotype with a count of one. The rearrangement joins TRBV7-2 to TRBJ2-7; 11 bases are shared with TRBD2. The germline CDR1 and CDR2 sequences are SGHTA and FQGNSA. The CDR3 consists of 15 residues. V lost 7 bases and J lost 5; bases outside the gene matches: 10. Here the CDR3 reads CASNKLAGVHDEQYF. CDR3 nucleotide sequence: TGTGCCAGCAACAAACTAGCGGGGGTTCACGACGAGCAGTACTTC.

This chain uses TRBV5-6 with TRBJ2-3; the match to TRBD1 covers 10 bases. The junction had 6 bases not matched to a gene; V was cut back by 1 base and J by 7 bases. This CDR3 is built from 15 residues. Germline CDR1 SGHDT, CDR2 YYEEEE. The CDR3 nucleotides are TGTGCCAGCAGCTTGTCGGGACAGGGGATTTATACGCAGTATTTT. It specifies CASSLSGQGIYTQYF.

The chain joins TRBV7-2 to TRBJ1-1; a possible D gene is TRBD1 (5 bases). Trimming removed 2 bases at V and 4 bases at J, with 23 bases between. This CDR3 comprises 18 residues. Germline CDR1 SGHTA, CDR2 FQGNSA. In DNA form, the CDR3 reads TGTGCCAGCAGCTTATATCGGAGCGACACCCTCGGGGGCACTGAAGCTTTCTTT. It codes for CASSLYRSDTLGGTEAFF.

The V and J genes are TRBV4-2 and TRBJ2-1; 16 bases are shared with TRBD2. CDR1 and CDR2 from the germline V gene are LGHNA and YNFKEQ. CDR3 length equals 18 residues. The junction had 7 bases not matched to a gene; V was cut back by 5 bases and J by 3 bases. The CDR3: CASSGGTSGRAGYNEQFF. The CDR3 region has the DNA TGTGCCAGCAGCGGGGGGACTAGCGGGAGGGCGGGCTACAATGAGCAGTTCTTC.

The gene calls are TRBV6-6 and TRBJ1-5; D gene unclear. Germline values: CDR1 MNHNY, CDR2 SVGAGI (reference sequence). The CDR3 sequence is 14 residues long. Trimming took off 0 bases at V and 4 bases at J, with 7 bases between the two ends. CDR3 DNA sequence: TGTGCCAGCAGTTACTCCCACAAGAATCAGCCCCAGCATTTT. Its translation: CASSYSHKNQPQHF.

The chain uses TRBV20-1 and TRBJ2-7; D might be TRBD1 or TRBD2, each matching 5 bases. V dropped 6 bases and J dropped 0 bases, with 12 bases sitting between them. The CDR3 is 13 residues long. From germline, CDR1 is DFQATT and CDR2 SNEGSKA (reference sequence). CDR3 in DNA: TGCAGTGCCCTAGGGGAGAGCTCCTACGAGCAGTACTTC. Its translation: CSALGESSYEQYF.

J is TRBJ2-7 and V is TRBV10-1; D gene uncertain. V was shortened by 0 bases and J by 2 bases, with 11 bases between the two germline ends. The CDR3 covers 15 residues. The germline gives CDR1 WNHNN, CDR2 SYGVQD (reference sequence). The DNA of the CDR3 is TGCGCCAGCAGTGAGTCTAGCCCGAAACCCTACGAGCAGTACTTC. Its translation is CASSESSPKPYEQYF.

The V gene is TRBV11-2, the J gene TRBJ2-7; 12 bases match TRBD2. With 5 bases clipped from V and 7 bases from J, the junction kept 9 bases outside the gene matches. The CDR3 consists of 15 residues. The V gene's germline CDR1 is SGHAT and CDR2 FQNNGV. The CDR3 DNA sequence: TGTGCCAGCAGCCCTCTAGCGGGAGGGAGTCATGAGCAGTACTTC. Its protein product is CASSPLAGGSHEQYF. The complete variable domain, with remaining parts taken from reference TRBV11-2 and TRBJ2-7, reads EAGVAQSPRYKIIEKRQSVAFWCNPISGHATLYWYQQILGQGPKLLIQFQNNGVVDDSQLPKDRFSAERLKGVDSTLKIQPAKLEDSAVYLCASSPLAGGSHEQYFGPGTRLTVT.